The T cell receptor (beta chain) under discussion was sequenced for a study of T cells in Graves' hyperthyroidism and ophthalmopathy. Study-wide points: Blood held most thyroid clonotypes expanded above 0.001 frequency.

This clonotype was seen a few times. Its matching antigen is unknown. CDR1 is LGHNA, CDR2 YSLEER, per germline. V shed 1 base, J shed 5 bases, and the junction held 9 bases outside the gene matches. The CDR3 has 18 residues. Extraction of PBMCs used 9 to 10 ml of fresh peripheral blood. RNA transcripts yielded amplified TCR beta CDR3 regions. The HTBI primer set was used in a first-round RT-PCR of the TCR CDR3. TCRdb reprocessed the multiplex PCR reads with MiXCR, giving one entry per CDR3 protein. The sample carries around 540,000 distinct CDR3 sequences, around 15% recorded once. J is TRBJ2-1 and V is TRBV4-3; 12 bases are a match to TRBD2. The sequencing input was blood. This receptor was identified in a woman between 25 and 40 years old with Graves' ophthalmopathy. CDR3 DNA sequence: TGCGCCAGCAGCCAAGGACTAGCGGGAGTGGGTATAAACAATGAGCAGTTCTTC. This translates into CASSQGLAGVGINNEQFF.